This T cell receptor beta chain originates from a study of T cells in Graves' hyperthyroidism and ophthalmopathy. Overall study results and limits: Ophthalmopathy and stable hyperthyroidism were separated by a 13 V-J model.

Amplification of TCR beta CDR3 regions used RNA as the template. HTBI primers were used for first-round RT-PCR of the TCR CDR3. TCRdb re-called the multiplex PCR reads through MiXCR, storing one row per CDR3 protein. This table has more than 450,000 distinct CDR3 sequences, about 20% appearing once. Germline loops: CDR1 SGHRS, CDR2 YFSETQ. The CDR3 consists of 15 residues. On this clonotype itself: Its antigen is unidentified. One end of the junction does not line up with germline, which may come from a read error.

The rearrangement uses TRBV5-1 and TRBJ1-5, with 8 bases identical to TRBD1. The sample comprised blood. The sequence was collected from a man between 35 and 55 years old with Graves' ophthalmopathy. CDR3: CASSLAGQGNQPQRF. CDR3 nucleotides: TGCGCCAGCAGCTTGGCCGGACAGGGCAATCAGCCCCAGCGTTTT.